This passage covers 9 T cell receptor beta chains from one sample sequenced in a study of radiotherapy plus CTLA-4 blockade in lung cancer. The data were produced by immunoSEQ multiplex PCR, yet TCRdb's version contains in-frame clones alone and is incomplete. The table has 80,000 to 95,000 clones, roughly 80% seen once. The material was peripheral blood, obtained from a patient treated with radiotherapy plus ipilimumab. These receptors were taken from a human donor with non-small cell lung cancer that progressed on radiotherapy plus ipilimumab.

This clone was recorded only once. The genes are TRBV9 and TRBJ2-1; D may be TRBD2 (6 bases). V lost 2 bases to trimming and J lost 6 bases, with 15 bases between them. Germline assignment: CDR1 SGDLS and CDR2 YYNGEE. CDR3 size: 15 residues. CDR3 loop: CASSVATGTFNEQFF. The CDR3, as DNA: TGTGCCAGCAGCGTTGCAACCGGGACTTTCAATGAGCAGTTCTTC.

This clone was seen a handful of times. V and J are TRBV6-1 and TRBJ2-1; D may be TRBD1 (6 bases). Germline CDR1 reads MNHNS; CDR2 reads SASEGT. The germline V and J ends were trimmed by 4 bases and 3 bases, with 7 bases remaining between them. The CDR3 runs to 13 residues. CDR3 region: CASSATGYNEQFF. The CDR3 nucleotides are TGTGCCAGCAGTGCGACAGGCTACAATGAGCAGTTCTTC.

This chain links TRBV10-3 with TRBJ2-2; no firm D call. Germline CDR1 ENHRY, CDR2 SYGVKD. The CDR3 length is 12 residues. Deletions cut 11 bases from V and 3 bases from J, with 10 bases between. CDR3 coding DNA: TGTGCCCTGGGCAGAGACACCGGGGAGCTGTTTTTT. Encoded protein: CALGRDTGELFF.

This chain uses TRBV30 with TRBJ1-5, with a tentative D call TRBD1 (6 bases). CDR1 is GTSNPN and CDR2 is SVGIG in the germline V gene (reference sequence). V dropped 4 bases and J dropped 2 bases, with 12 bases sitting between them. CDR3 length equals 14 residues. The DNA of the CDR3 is TGTGCCTGGAAGGGGGGGACTGGCAATCAGCCCCAGCATTTT. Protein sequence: CAWKGGTGNQPQHF.

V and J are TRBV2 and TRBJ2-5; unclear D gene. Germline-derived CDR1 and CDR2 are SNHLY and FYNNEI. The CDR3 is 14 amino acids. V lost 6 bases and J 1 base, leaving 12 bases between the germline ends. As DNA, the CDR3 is TGTGCCAGCAGAGGGTCCGCCGTCCAAGAGACCCAGTACTTC. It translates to CASRGSAVQETQYF.

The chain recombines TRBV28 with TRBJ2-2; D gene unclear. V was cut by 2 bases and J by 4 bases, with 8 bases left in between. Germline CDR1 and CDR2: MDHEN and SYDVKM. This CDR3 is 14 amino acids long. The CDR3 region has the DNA TGTGCCAGCAGTTTAGGGGTGCTCACCGGGGAGCTGTTTTTT. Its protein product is CASSLGVLTGELFF.

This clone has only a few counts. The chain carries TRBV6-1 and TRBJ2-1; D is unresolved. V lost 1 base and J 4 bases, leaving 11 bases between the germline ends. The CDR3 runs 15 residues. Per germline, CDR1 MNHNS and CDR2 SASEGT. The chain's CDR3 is CASSEGELGYNEQFF. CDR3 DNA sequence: TGTGCCAGCAGTGAAGGAGAACTCGGGTACAATGAGCAGTTCTTC.

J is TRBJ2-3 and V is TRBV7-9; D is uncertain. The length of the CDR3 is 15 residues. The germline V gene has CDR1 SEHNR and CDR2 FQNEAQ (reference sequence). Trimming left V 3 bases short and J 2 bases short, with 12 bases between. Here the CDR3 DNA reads TGTGCCAGCAGCTTTCCGGCGGCGAACACAGATACGCAGTATTTT. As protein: CASSFPAANTDTQYF.

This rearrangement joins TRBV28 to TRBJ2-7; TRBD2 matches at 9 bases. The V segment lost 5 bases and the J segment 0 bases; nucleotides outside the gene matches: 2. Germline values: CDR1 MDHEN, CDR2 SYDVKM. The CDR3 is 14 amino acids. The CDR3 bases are TGTGCCAGCAGTGCTAGCGGGATCTCCTACGAGCAGTACTTC. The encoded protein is CASSASGISYEQYF.